Shown below are 2 T cell receptor beta chains from a single sample sequenced in a study of CD8 T cells in ankylosing spondylitis. The study's findings and limits: For ankylosing spondylitis blood, a TCR beta motif of several highly homologous variants appeared characteristic.

For these receptors, no antigen is known. Via MiXCR, TCRdb re-called the 5' RACE reads, giving one row per CDR3 protein. This sample yields some 220,000 distinct CDR3 sequences, of which roughly 6.6% are seen a single time; approximately 14% belongs to the top ten. The source material was blood, either unsorted or a sorted T cell fraction (not recorded which). Every receptor here comes from a male donor with ankylosing spondylitis.

Ten or more counts support this clonotype. The chain links TRBV4-3 to TRBJ1-2, with TRBD1 as a possible D gene (5 bases). The CDR3 extends over 14 amino acids. Germline V lookup: CDR1 LGHNA, CDR2 YSLEER. V lost 0 bases and J lost 8, with 13 bases in between. The CDR3 region has the DNA TGCGCCAGCAGCCAAGATCGCGGGGCGCGGGGCTACACCTTC. It translates to CASSQDRGARGYTF.

The chain has TRBV5-4 and TRBJ2-3; no clear D gene. V was clipped by 3 bases and J by 3 bases, with 11 bases between them. Per germline, CDR1 SGHNT and CDR2 YYREEE (reference sequence). This CDR3 is built from 14 residues. CDR3: CASSSGPLTDTQYF. The DNA of the CDR3 is TGTGCCAGCAGCTCCGGACCTTTGACAGATACGCAGTATTTT.